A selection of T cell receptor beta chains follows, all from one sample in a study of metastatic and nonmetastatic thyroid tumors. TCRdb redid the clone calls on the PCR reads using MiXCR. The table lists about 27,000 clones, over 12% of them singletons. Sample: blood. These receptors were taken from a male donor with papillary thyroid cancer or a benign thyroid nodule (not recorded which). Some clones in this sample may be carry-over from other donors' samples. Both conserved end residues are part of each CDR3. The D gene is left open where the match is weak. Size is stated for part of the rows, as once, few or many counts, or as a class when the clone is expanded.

CASSRSRGDTGANVLTF,TGCGCCAGCAGCCGATCCAGGGGTGACACTGGGGCCAACGTCCTGACTTTC,many,.,TRBJ2-6,TRBV4-1
CASSWDRYTGELFF,TGTGCCAGTAGCTGGGACAGATACACCGGGGAGCTGTTTTTT,many,TRBD1,TRBJ2-2,TRBV19
CASSLGGTSMWTF,TGTGCCAGCAGCCTAGGCGGGACAAGCATGTGGACCTTC,many,.,TRBJ1-2,TRBV12-3/TRBV12-4
CASSLDDRGHEQFF,TGTGCCAGCAGTTTGGACGACAGGGGACATGAGCAGTTCTTC,many,TRBD1,TRBJ2-1,TRBV27
CASAPWGSDYGYTF,TGTGCCAGCGCCCCGTGGGGGTCGGACTATGGCTACACCTTC,many,.,TRBJ1-2,TRBV27
CASTGQGGDEQFF,TGTGCCAGCACTGGACAGGGTGGGGATGAGCAGTTCTTC,few,TRBD1,TRBJ2-1,TRBV2
CASSLSSGSNSYEQYF,TGTGCCAGCAGCTTATCGAGCGGGTCTAACTCCTACGAGCAGTACTTC,medium-sized,.,TRBJ2-7,TRBV11-1
CASSLGGILNNEQFF,TGTGCCAGCAGCTTAGGGGGCATTCTAAACAATGAGCAGTTCTTC,many,.,TRBJ2-1,TRBV7-9
CASSRGVSRIQYF,TGTGCCAGCAGTAGAGGGGTCTCGAGGATTCAGTACTTC,many,.,TRBJ2-4,TRBV13
CASSLQGHTEAFF,TGTGCCAGCAGTTTACAGGGTCACACTGAAGCTTTCTTT,many,.,TRBJ1-1,TRBV12-3/TRBV12-4
CASSIDVGLKGYTF,TGTGCCAGTAGTATAGACGTCGGCTTGAAAGGCTACACCTTC,many,.,TRBJ1-2,TRBV19
CASRQRDTPTDTQYF,TGTGCCAGCAGACAGAGGGACACTCCCACAGATACGCAGTATTTT,many,.,TRBJ2-3,TRBV6-1
CASSSPGTGGAPLHF,TGTGCCAGCAGCTCGCCCGGTACAGGGGGTGCACCCCTCCACTTT,few,TRBD1,TRBJ1-6,TRBV11-2
CASSLVGHPYGYTF,TGTGCCAGCAGCTTAGTCGGCCATCCCTATGGCTACACCTTC,.,.,TRBJ1-2,TRBV7-9
CSAVPDSFYTEAFF,TGCAGTGCCGTCCCGGACAGCTTTTACACTGAAGCTTTCTTT,.,.,TRBJ1-1,TRBV20-1
CARPLRASGSEETQYF,TGTGCTAGACCCCTCAGAGCTAGCGGGAGTGAAGAGACCCAGTACTTC,many,TRBD2,TRBJ2-5,TRBV12-5
CAWSPGLRGNQPQHF,TGTGCCTGGAGCCCAGGACTGAGGGGCAATCAGCCCCAGCATTTT,many,.,TRBJ1-5,TRBV30
CASTDVPSTDTQYF,TGTGCCAGCACTGATGTCCCCAGCACAGATACGCAGTATTTT,many,.,TRBJ2-3,TRBV12-3/TRBV12-4
CASSLSPGGSGYTF,TGTGCCAGCAGTTTATCCCCAGGGGGGTCGGGCTACACCTTC,many,TRBD1,TRBJ1-2,TRBV28
CASSQEGVKGYQPQHF,TGCGCCAGCAGCCAAGAGGGGGTGAAGGGGTATCAGCCCCAGCATTTT,many,.,TRBJ1-5,TRBV4-1
CASSLPGQGSGSPLHF,TGTGCCAGCAGTTTGCCGGGACAGGGATCTGGGTCACCCCTCCACTTT,few,TRBD1,TRBJ1-6,TRBV28
CASSSPNTDTQYF,TGTGCCAGCAGCTCCCCGAACACAGATACGCAGTATTTT,many,.,TRBJ2-3,TRBV11-2
CASSGRTDRGPYNEQFF,TGTGCCAGCAGTGGACGTACGGACAGGGGTCCCTACAATGAGCAGTTCTTC,medium-sized,TRBD1,TRBJ2-1,TRBV6-1
CASSPNTILETQYF,TGTGCCAGCAGCCCCAATACGATCCTAGAGACCCAGTACTTC,many,.,TRBJ2-5,TRBV3-1
CASSSRRGRVEDNEQFF,TGCGCCAGCAGCTCAAGGAGGGGGCGCGTCGAGGACAATGAGCAGTTCTTC,many,.,TRBJ2-1,TRBV5-1
CASSLGVAYEQYF,TGTGCCAGCAGCTTAGGGGTGGCCTACGAGCAGTACTTC,many,.,TRBJ2-7,TRBV7-6
CSVYSYNEQFF,TGCAGTGTCTACTCCTACAATGAGCAGTTCTTC,many,.,TRBJ2-1,TRBV20-1
CASSQAASRKIQSF,TGTGCCAGCAGCCAAGCCGCCAGTCGGAAGATTCAGTCCTTC,.,.,TRBJ2-4,TRBV4-2
CASSPRGTF,TGCGCCAGCAGCCCCCGAGGGACTTTC,.,.,TRBJ2-6,TRBV5-1
CASSVDGIQETQYF,TGTGCCAGCAGCGTAGATGGGATCCAAGAGACCCAGTACTTC,many,.,TRBJ2-5,TRBV9
CASSPGGAGATLAKNIQYF,TGTGCCAGCAGCCCGGGTGGGGCGGGGGCAACTCTAGCCAAAAACATTCAGTACTTC,many,.,TRBJ2-4,TRBV4-2
CASSFDPYEQYF,TGTGCCAGCAGTTTCGACCCATACGAGCAGTACTTC,many,.,TRBJ2-7,TRBV12-3/TRBV12-4
CASSARAAGVYNEQFF,TGTGCCAGCAGCGCCCGGGCAGCGGGGGTTTACAATGAGCAGTTCTTC,many,TRBD2,TRBJ2-1,TRBV28
CASSLAGPNTGELFF,TGTGCCAGCAGCCTAGCGGGCCCGAACACCGGGGAGCTGTTTTTT,many,TRBD2,TRBJ2-2,TRBV6-1
CASSTGADPYYEQYF,TGTGCCAGTAGTACAGGAGCCGACCCCTACTACGAGCAGTACTTC,many,.,TRBJ2-7,TRBV19
CASSLYREGTEAFF,TGTGCCAGCAGCCTATACAGGGAGGGGACTGAAGCTTTCTTT,many,.,TRBJ1-1,TRBV14
CASSDVSNSPLHF,TGTGCCAGCAGTGACGTCTCTAATTCACCCCTCCACTTT,many,.,TRBJ1-6,TRBV2
CASSIGHQSYNEQFF,TGTGCCAGTAGTATCGGACACCAGTCCTACAATGAGCAGTTCTTC,medium-sized,.,TRBJ2-1,TRBV19
CASSLGTGGEVDTIYF,TGCGCCAGCAGCCTAGGGACAGGGGGCGAGGTGGACACCATATATTTT,.,TRBD1,TRBJ1-3,TRBV4-1
CATSDLLRPDTQYF,TGTGCCACCAGTGATCTCCTCCGACCAGATACGCAGTATTTT,many,.,TRBJ2-3,TRBV24-1
CVSCRGPNTGELFF,TGTGTCAGTTGCAGGGGTCCGAACACCGGGGAGCTGTTTTTT,few,.,TRBJ2-2,TRBV12-3/TRBV12-4
CASSDGDSSYEQYF,TGTGCCAGCAGTGACGGGGACAGCTCCTACGAGCAGTACTTC,medium-sized,TRBD1,TRBJ2-7,TRBV6-1
CASTHQGSVGYTF,TGTGCCAGCACTCATCAGGGGTCGGTTGGCTACACCTTC,.,.,TRBJ1-2,TRBV6-1
CASRPGQLPLHF,TGTGCCAGCAGACCGGGACAGCTCCCCCTCCACTTT,few,TRBD1,TRBJ1-6,TRBV12-3/TRBV12-4
CASIEAGQPHGYTF,TGTGCCAGCATCGAAGCTGGACAGCCGCATGGCTACACCTTC,many,.,TRBJ1-2,TRBV7-2
CASSSSDRGNSPLHF,TGTGCCAGCAGTTCGTCGGACAGGGGAAATTCACCCCTCCACTTT,many,TRBD1,TRBJ1-6,TRBV28
CSARVWTRKTDTQYF,TGCAGTGCTAGAGTATGGACTCGAAAGACAGATACGCAGTATTTT,many,.,TRBJ2-3,TRBV20-1